These T cell receptor beta chains were read from a single sample in a study of T cell repertoires in cytomegalovirus infection. Antigen specificity for these receptors is unknown. MiXCR, applied by TCRdb to the reads, yields one record per CDR3 protein. Counted here are approximately 590,000 distinct CDR3 sequences, almost 40% occurring once; the ten biggest clones make up 48%. The sequencing here drew on cultured PBMCs, taken from culture after CMV antigen stimulation. These receptors were taken from a human donor in good health (CMV status not recorded). Some clones in this sample may be carry-over from other donors' samples. Each CDR3 is given with its conserved first and last residue.

j_gene,v_gene,len,CDR3aa
TRBJ1-6,TRBV12-3/TRBV12-4,14,CASSLWQNNSPLHF
TRBJ2-1,TRBV11-2,16,CASSLLQLAGANEQFF
TRBJ1-1,TRBV7-2,14,CASSLVGYYTEAFF
TRBJ2-1,TRBV14,15,CASSPQQGIYNEQFF
TRBJ2-3,TRBV20-1,15,CSARDLQGPTDTQYF
TRBJ2-1,TRBV14,16,CASSQSPGLDFDEQFF
TRBJ1-5,TRBV6-6,16,CASRQTTGLGNQPQHF
TRBJ2-7,TRBV6-2/TRBV6-3,14,CASSYYGGAYEQYF
TRBJ2-2,TRBV7-6,19,CASSSHGGGPSGYTGELFF
TRBJ1-1,TRBV7-6,15,CASSPRPNANTEAFF
TRBJ2-1,TRBV12-5,10,CASGGPGQFF
TRBJ2-2,TRBV6-1,14,CASVARTSVGELFF
TRBJ2-1,TRBV2,15,CASSGPGERGNEQFF
TRBJ2-7,TRBV3-1,14,CASSPTRLPYEQYF
TRBJ2-3,TRBV7-2,14,CASSLRPARNTQYF
TRBJ2-5,TRBV7-8,15,CASSFSLVRSETQYF
TRBJ2-3,TRBV7-9,15,CASSQGGRARDTQYF
TRBJ1-2,TRBV6-1,15,CASSGGGQYPYGYTF
TRBJ2-5,TRBV6-2/TRBV6-3,20,CASSEARRTSGSGLGETQYF
TRBJ1-1,TRBV7-9,20,CASSLVPQGVLPPLNTEAFF
TRBJ2-3,TRBV10-3,14,CAISGGGTLDTQYF
TRBJ1-6,TRBV11-3,23,CASMRTPRFGAKTLSSYNSPLHF
TRBJ2-7,TRBV28,15,CATCSPGQGVNRQYF
TRBJ2-5,TRBV7-2,17,CASSFFPQTSGGGTQYF
TRBJ2-7,TRBV7-2,18,CASSLVPSVRGSSYEQYF
TRBJ2-3,TRBV11-2,15,CASKTGRGAPDTQYF
TRBJ2-3,TRBV20-1,14,CSASAGVSTDTQYF
TRBJ2-1,TRBV7-2,13,CASSPPSYNEQFF
TRBJ2-3,TRBV4-1,16,CASSQPGTGGRDTQYF
TRBJ2-1,TRBV6-2/TRBV6-3,11,CASSSGSPARF
TRBJ1-5,TRBV6-1,17,CASSEAVLPTRGQPQHF
TRBJ2-5,TRBV19,13,CASRGQGAGTQYF
TRBJ2-5,TRBV15,14,CATSRGLSQETQYF
TRBJ2-3,TRBV7-2,13,CASSLRITDTQYF
TRBJ2-7,TRBV11-2,15,CASSFGDFSSYEQYF
TRBJ2-5,TRBV7-2,13,CASSSRTAETQYF
TRBJ1-4,TRBV10-3,13,CAIRRGEDEKLFF
TRBJ2-7,TRBV4-3,15,CASSQDRGKHREQYF
TRBJ1-2,TRBV7-6,14,CASSLFQGHYGYTF
TRBJ1-6,TRBV20-1,14,CSAHQGISDSPLHF
TRBJ2-1,TRBV7-2,13,CASSLVEGGEQFF
TRBJ2-1,TRBV12-3/TRBV12-4,12,CASSSPNYEQFF
TRBJ2-1,TRBV7-2,13,CASSLGRYNEQFF
TRBJ2-1,TRBV7-3,16,CASSLGAGLGAREQFF
TRBJ2-5,TRBV7-2,14,CASSLGLPQETQYF
TRBJ2-1,TRBV7-2,13,CSSPPDYDNEQFF
TRBJ2-7,TRBV12-3/TRBV12-4,15,CASSRGPGLFYEQYF
TRBJ2-1,TRBV6-8,15,CASSALTGSYNEQFF
TRBJ2-3,TRBV2,14,CASKLLAGADTQYF
TRBJ1-2,TRBV5-5,13,CASSLQGVGGYTF
TRBJ1-3,TRBV7-2,16,CASSAGQPGSGNTIYF
TRBJ2-2,TRBV23-1,17,CASSQEPSGSFTGELFF
TRBJ2-3,TRBV29-1,16,CSARPGLAGEGDTQYF